The 18 T cell receptor beta chains below come from one sample, sequenced in a study of identical twins. TCRdb redid the calling of the 5' RACE reads with MiXCR, one entry per CDR3 protein. The table includes 1.5 million to 2 million distinct CDR3 sequences, roughly a third detected once. Sequenced: cord blood. All receptors come from a newborn girl in good health.

The J gene is TRBJ2-1, the V gene TRBV29-1; D may be TRBD1 (5 bases). The V gene's germline CDR1 is SQVTM and CDR2 ANQGSEA. This CDR3 is 12 amino acids long. The V end was cut by 4 bases, the J end by 10 bases, with 14 bases between. CDR3 DNA sequence: TGCAGCGTTGGCTACTTGGGGCAAGAGCAGTTCTTC. This sequence encodes CSVGYLGQEQFF.

The chain recombines TRBV11-2 with TRBJ2-7, with 9 bases aligning to TRBD1. The CDR3 runs 16 residues. V trimming: 4 bases; J trimming: 4 bases; junction bases outside the gene matches: 11. Germline V gene lookup returns CDR1 SGHAT and CDR2 FQNNGV. CDR3: CASSSGFGTGLYEQYF. For the CDR3, the DNA is TGTGCCAGCAGCTCCGGTTTTGGGACAGGGCTTTACGAGCAGTACTTC.

This chain links TRBV5-1 with TRBJ2-1, with TRBD2 matching 12 bases. The germline gives CDR1 SGHRS, CDR2 YFSETQ. After removal of 3 bases from V and 7 bases from J, the junction contained 5 bases not matched to a gene. The CDR3 totals 15 residues. In DNA form, the CDR3 reads TGCGCCAGCAGCTCGAGGACTAGCGGGGCGAATGAGCAGTTCTTC. Protein: CASSSRTSGANEQFF.

The chain couples TRBV28 to TRBJ2-7, with 11 bases fitting TRBD1. V was pared by 6 bases and J by 4 bases, with 8 bases of the junction left unmatched. CDR3 length: 15 amino acids. Per the germline V gene, CDR1 is MDHEN and CDR2 is SYDVKM. CDR3 sequence reads: CASRLRTGGPYEQYF. In DNA form, the CDR3 reads TGTGCCAGCAGGCTAAGGACAGGGGGCCCTTACGAGCAGTACTTC.

The chain links TRBV20-1 to TRBJ1-2; the D is unclear. The V and J ends lost 3 bases and 4 bases respectively, with 15 bases between them. CDR1 and CDR2 (germline): DFQATT, SNEGSKA (reference sequence). This CDR3 is 14 amino acids long. CDR3 nucleotide sequence: TGCAGTGCTAGCAGCCTCCTGGGGTTCTATGGCTACACCTTC. Residues: CSASSLLGFYGYTF.

The V and J genes are TRBV25-1 and TRBJ2-5, with D unclear. The DNA end lines up better with TRBJ2-1; the J call may be wrong. Germline V lookup: CDR1 MGHDK, CDR2 SYGVNS. The CDR3 is 14 residues long. CDR3 coding DNA: TGTGCCAGCAGTTCAGGACGGACCCAAGAGACCCAGTTCTTC. Translated: CASSSGRTQETQFF.

The V gene is TRBV6-1, the J gene TRBJ2-3, with a possible D match to TRBD1 (7 bases). V lost 7 bases and J 5 bases, leaving 22 bases between the germline ends. Germline CDR1 is MNHNS and CDR2 is SASEGT. CDR3 length: 16 amino acids. The chain's CDR3 is CASTPPRRGRIDTQYF. The DNA for the CDR3 is TGTGCCAGCACCCCACCGCGGAGGGGGCGAATAGATACGCAGTATTTT.

The J gene is TRBJ1-4, the V gene TRBV6-1, with no clear D. In germline, CDR1 is MNHNS, CDR2 SASEGT. Trimming pared 7 bases from V and 0 bases from J, leaving 12 bases between. The CDR3 has 15 residues. Here the CDR3 reads CASIWQTSTNEKLFF. The CDR3, as DNA: TGTGCCAGCATTTGGCAGACTTCAACTAATGAAAAACTGTTTTTT.

This clonotype was observed a handful of times. The genes are TRBV9 and TRBJ2-1; TRBD2 aligns across 8 bases. This CDR3 region has 16 residues. Germline loops: CDR1 SGDLS, CDR2 YYNGEE. Losses at the gene ends were 0 bases for V and 2 bases for J; bases not matched to a gene: 4. As DNA, the CDR3 is TGTGCCAGCAGCGTAGGAGCGGGAGTTCCCTACAATGAGCAGTTCTTC. Encoded protein: CASSVGAGVPYNEQFF.

This clonotype appeared a few times. The J gene is TRBJ2-1, the V gene TRBV10-3; D is possibly TRBD2 (5 bases). In germline, CDR1 is ENHRY, CDR2 SYGVKD. There are 12 residues in the CDR3. V was clipped by 4 bases and J by 15 bases, with 16 bases between them. CDR3 amino acids: CAISGSPGVGFF. CDR3 DNA sequence: TGTGCCATCAGTGGTAGCCCCGGGGTTGGGTTCTTC.

Ten or more counts support this clonotype. The chain combines TRBV29-1 with TRBJ2-1, with TRBD2 identical over 8 bases. The CDR3 sequence is 15 residues long. Trimming at V came to 5 bases and at J to 9 bases, leaving 15 bases not matched to a gene. Germline V gene data show CDR1 as SQVTM and CDR2 as ANQGSEA. This CDR3 is CSVLVAGRVSGEQFF. CDR3 nucleotide sequence: TGCAGCGTTTTGGTAGCGGGGCGTGTGAGCGGTGAGCAGTTCTTC.

This clonotype was counted a few times. The chain uses TRBV4-1 and TRBJ2-1; D is ambiguous. The CDR3 contains 13 residues. From germline, CDR1 is MGHRA and CDR2 YSYEKL. V was cut by 3 bases and J by 7 bases, with 10 bases left in between. The CDR3: CASSQLRLNEQFF. The CDR3 DNA reads as TGCGCCAGCAGCCAGCTTCGGCTAAATGAGCAGTTCTTC.

This clonotype showed up just a few times. V is TRBV9 and J is TRBJ2-1, with a tentative D call TRBD2 (6 bases). The CDR3 has 13 residues. Germline V gene sequence: CDR1 SGDLS, CDR2 YYNGEE. Trimming took 4 bases from V and 7 from J, leaving 12 bases between them. The CDR3 reads CASSTGLTNEQFF. The DNA for the CDR3 is TGTGCCAGCAGCACGGGACTTACAAATGAGCAGTTCTTC.

V is TRBV11-2 and J is TRBJ2-5; the match to TRBD2 covers 11 bases. V was clipped by 5 bases and J by 0 bases; unmatched bases: 5. The V gene's germline CDR1 is SGHAT and CDR2 FQNNGV. The CDR3 sequence is 16 residues long. CDR3 sequence (DNA): TGTGCCAGCAGCACTTGGACTAGCGGGTACCAAGAGACCCAGTACTTC. It translates to CASSTWTSGYQETQYF.

The J gene is TRBJ2-5, the V gene TRBV19, with D unclear. V shed 1 base and J shed 11 bases, with 17 bases lying between them. Germline lookup yields CDR1 LNHDA and CDR2 SQIVND (reference sequence). The CDR3 consists of 14 residues. Here the CDR3 DNA reads TGTGCCAGTAGTATAGTTTCAGTGTACAATGAGCAGTACTTC. Residues: CASSIVSVYNEQYF.

This clonotype has more than one count but fewer than ten. The chain combines TRBV20-1 with TRBJ1-5; D unresolved. Per germline, CDR1 DFQATT and CDR2 SNEGSKA (reference sequence). The CDR3 covers 14 residues. V lost 2 bases and J lost 0, with 8 bases in between. CDR3 DNA sequence: TGCAGTGCTAGACTACCGGGTAGCAATCAGCCCCAGCATTTT. Translated, it gives CSARLPGSNQPQHF.

The chain carries TRBV11-3 and TRBJ1-2; D gene ambiguous. Germline V gene lookup returns CDR1 SGHNT and CDR2 YENEEA. Trimming stripped 7 bases from V and 7 bases from J, with 16 bases between. The CDR3 totals 13 residues. CDR3 sequence (DNA): TGTGCCAGCACCGACCCGACCCGGGGTGGCTACACCTTC. Translating gives CASTDPTRGGYTF.

V is TRBV4-2 and J is TRBJ1-2; weak D call: TRBD1 (6 bases). Trimming shortened V by 1 base and J by 4 bases, and 19 bases separated the two germline ends. This CDR3 region has 17 residues. The germline V gene has CDR1 LGHNA and CDR2 YNFKEQ. The CDR3 nucleotides are TGTGCCAGCAGCCAAGTTTTGGGCGGGGAGGGGGGCTATGGCTACACCTTC. Its protein product is CASSQVLGGEGGYGYTF.